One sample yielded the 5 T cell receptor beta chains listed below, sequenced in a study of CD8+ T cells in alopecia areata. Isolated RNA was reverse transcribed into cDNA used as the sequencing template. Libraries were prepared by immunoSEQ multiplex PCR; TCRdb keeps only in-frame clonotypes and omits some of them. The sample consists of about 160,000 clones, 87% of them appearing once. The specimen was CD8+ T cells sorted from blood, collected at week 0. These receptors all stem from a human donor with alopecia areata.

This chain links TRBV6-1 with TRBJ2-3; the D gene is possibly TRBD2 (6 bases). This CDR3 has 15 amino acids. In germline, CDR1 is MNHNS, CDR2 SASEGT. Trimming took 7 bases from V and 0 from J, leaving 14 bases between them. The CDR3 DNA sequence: TGTGCCAGCAATGTGGGCGGGGCTAGCACAGATACGCAGTATTTT. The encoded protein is CASNVGGASTDTQYF.

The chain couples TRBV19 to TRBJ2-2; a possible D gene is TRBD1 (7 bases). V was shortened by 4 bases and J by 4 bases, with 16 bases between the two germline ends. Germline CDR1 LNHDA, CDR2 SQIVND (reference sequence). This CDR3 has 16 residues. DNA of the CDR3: TGTGCCAGTAGTAGACAGGGCGCGGGGATCACCGGGGAGCTGTTTTTT. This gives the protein CASSRQGAGITGELFF.

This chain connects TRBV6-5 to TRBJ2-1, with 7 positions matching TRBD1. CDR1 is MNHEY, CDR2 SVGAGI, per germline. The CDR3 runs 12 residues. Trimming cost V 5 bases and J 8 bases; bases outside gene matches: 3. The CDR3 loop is CASSHRGDEQFF. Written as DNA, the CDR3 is TGTGCCAGCAGTCACAGGGGAGATGAGCAGTTCTTC.

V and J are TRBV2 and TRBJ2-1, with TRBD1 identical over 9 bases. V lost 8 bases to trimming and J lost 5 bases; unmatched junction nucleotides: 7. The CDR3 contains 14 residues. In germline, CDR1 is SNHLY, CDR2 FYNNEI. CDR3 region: CASDGTGSNNEQFF. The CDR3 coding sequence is TGTGCCAGCGATGGGACAGGGAGCAACAATGAGCAGTTCTTC.

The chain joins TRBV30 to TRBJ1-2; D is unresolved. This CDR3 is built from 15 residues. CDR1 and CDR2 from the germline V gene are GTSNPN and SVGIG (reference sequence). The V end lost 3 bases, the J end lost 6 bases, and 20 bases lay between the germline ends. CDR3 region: CAWSVNWGPDDGYTF. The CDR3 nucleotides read TGTGCCTGGAGCGTTAATTGGGGTCCAGATGATGGCTACACCTTC. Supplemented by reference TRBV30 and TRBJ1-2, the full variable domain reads SQTIHQWPATLVQPVGSPLSLECTVEGTSNPNLYWYRQAAGRGLQLLFYSVGIGQISSEVPQNLSASRPQDRQFILSSKKLLLSDSGFYLCAWSVNWGPDDGYTFGSGTRLTVV.